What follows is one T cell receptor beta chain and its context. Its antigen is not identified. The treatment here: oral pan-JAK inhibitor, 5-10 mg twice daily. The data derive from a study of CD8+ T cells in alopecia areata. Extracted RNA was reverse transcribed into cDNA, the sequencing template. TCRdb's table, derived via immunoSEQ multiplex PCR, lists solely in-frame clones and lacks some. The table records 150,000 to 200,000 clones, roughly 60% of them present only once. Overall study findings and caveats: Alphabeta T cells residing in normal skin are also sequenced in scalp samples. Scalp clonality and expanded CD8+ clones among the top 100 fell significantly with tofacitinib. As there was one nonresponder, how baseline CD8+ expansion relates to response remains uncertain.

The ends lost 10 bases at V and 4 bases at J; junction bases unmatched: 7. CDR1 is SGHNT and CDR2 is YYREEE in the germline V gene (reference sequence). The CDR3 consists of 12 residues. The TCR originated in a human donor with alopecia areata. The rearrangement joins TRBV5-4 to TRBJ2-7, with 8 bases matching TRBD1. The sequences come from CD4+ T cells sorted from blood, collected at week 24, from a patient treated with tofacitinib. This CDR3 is CACGTGQYEQYF. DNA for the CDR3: TGTGCCTGTGGGACAGGCCAATACGAGCAGTACTTC. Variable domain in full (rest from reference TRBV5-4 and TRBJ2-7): ETGVTQSPTHLIKTRGQQVTLRCSSQSGHNTVSWYQQALGQGPQFIFQYYREEENGRGNFPPRFSGLQFPNYSSELNVNALELDDSALYLCACGTGQYEQYFGPGTRLTVT.